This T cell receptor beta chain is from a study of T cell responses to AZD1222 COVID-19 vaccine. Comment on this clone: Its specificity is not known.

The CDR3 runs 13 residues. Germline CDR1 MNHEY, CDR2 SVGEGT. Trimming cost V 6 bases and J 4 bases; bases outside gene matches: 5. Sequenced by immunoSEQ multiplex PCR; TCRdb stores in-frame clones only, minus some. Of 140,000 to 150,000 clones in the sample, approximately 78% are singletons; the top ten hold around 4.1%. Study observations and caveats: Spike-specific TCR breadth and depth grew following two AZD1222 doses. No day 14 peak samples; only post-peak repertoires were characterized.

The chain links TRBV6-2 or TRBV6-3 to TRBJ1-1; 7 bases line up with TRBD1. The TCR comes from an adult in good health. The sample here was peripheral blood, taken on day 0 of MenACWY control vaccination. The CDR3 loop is CASSRWTGTEAFF. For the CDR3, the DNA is TGTGCCAGCAGCCGATGGACAGGCACTGAAGCTTTCTTT.